These 23 T cell receptor beta chains were all obtained from the same sample, sequenced in a study of early T cells in non-severe SARS-CoV-2 infection. Each CDR3 protein is one row after TCRdb ran MiXCR on the 5' RACE reads. Of tens of thousands of distinct CDR3 sequences listed, more than 6.5% were seen once; the top ten hold more than 7.5%. The specimen sequenced was whole blood. All receptors derive from an adult who was a healthcare worker with PCR-confirmed SARS-CoV-2 infection or an uninfected control (not recorded which).

This clonotype showed up just once. V gene TRBV7-2 combines with J gene TRBJ2-7; the D gene is possibly TRBD1 (6 bases). Germline V CDR1 and CDR2: SGHTA, FQGNSA. The CDR3 is made up of 15 amino acids. V lost 0 bases to trimming and J lost 3 bases, with 12 bases between them. The CDR3 region is CASSLARTADYEQYF. CDR3 nucleotides: TGTGCCAGCAGCTTAGCCCGGACAGCGGACTACGAGCAGTACTTC. The full variable domain, rest sourced from reference TRBV7-2 and TRBJ2-7, is GAGVSQSPSNKVTEKGKDVELRCDPISGHTALYWYRQSLGQGLEFLIYFQGNSAPDKSGLPSDRFSAERTGGSVSTLTIQRTQQEDSAVYLCASSLARTADYEQYFGPGTRLTVT.

This clonotype was found a few times. The V call is TRBV19, the J call TRBJ1-2; perhaps TRBD1 as D (5 bases). The CDR3 has 14 residues. Trimming pared 4 bases from V and 3 bases from J, leaving 12 bases between. Germline V CDR1 and CDR2: LNHDA, SQIVND (reference sequence). The chain's CDR3 is CASSRRDWDYGYTF. DNA for the CDR3: TGTGCCAGTAGTAGAAGGGACTGGGACTATGGCTACACCTTC.

This clonotype qualifies as medium-sized (0.01 to 0.1%). This chain joins TRBV6-5 and TRBJ2-7; D possibly matches TRBD1 or TRBD2 (5 bases each). The CDR3 consists of 16 residues. Germline values: CDR1 MNHEY, CDR2 SVGAGI. Trimming stripped 2 bases from V and 0 bases from J, with 14 bases between. The CDR3 bases are TGTGCCAGCAGTTACGCGCAAGGGACCGCCTCCTACGAGCAGTACTTC. Amino acid sequence: CASSYAQGTASYEQYF.

This clonotype was recorded many times. The chain employs TRBV10-1 and TRBJ2-1; tentatively, D is TRBD1 (6 bases). CDR3 length equals 15 residues. Trimming left V 2 bases short and J 4 bases short, with 12 bases between. CDR1 WNHNN and CDR2 SYGVQD come from the germline V gene (reference sequence). CDR3: CASSEGQGIYNEQFF. CDR3 sequence (DNA): TGCGCCAGCAGTGAGGGTCAGGGGATTTACAATGAGCAGTTCTTC.

This clonotype was found a few times. The chain couples TRBV28 to TRBJ2-7, with TRBD1 matching over 8 bases. V lost 6 bases and J lost 2; bases outside the gene matches: 12. This CDR3 region has 16 residues. Germline CDR1 and CDR2: MDHEN and SYDVKM. In DNA, the CDR3 is TGTGCCAGCAGCCAATCAGGTGGGACAGGAGCCTACGAGCAGTACTTC. Translation: CASSQSGGTGAYEQYF. Combining the CDR3 with reference TRBV28 and TRBJ2-7 gives the whole variable domain DVKVTQSSRYLVKRTGEKVFLECVQDMDHENMFWYRQDPGLGLRLIYFSYDVKMKEKGDIPEGYSVSREKKERFSLILESASTNQTSMYLCASSQSGGTGAYEQYFGPGTRLTVT.

This clonotype appeared many times. The genes are TRBV6-2 or TRBV6-3 and TRBJ2-7; the match to TRBD1 covers 9 bases. There are 15 residues in the CDR3. J was trimmed by 6 bases and V by 0 bases; bases with no gene match: 6. Germline V gene sequence: CDR1 MNHEY, CDR2 SVGEGT. The DNA for the CDR3 is TGTGCCAGCAGTTACTCCGCACAGGGGGCTATCGAGCAGTACTTC. Protein sequence: CASSYSAQGAIEQYF.

This clonotype has only a few counts. V and J are TRBV6-2 or TRBV6-3 and TRBJ2-3; no definite D call. Trimming took 8 bases from V and 0 from J, leaving 18 bases between them. The CDR3 spans 16 residues. Germline CDR1 MNHEY, CDR2 SVGEGT. CDR3 protein: CASEHATRLSTDTQYF. The CDR3 DNA is TGTGCCAGCGAGCACGCTACCCGACTTAGCACAGATACGCAGTATTTT.

As to this clonotype: One junction end does not reproduce the germline sequence, and a read error may be involved. V usage is TRBV7-2 and J usage is TRBJ2-1, with 9 bases aligning to TRBD2. The germline CDR1 and CDR2 sequences are SGHTA and FQGNSA. CDR3 length: 14 amino acids. CDR3 DNA: TGTGCCAGCAGCCTAGCGGGGCAGTACAATGAGCAGTTCTTC. It is translated as CASSLAGQYNEQFF.

The rearrangement joins TRBV7-9 to TRBJ2-2; maybe TRBD1 (6 bases). Trimming removed 4 bases at V and 5 bases at J, with 8 bases between. The V gene's germline CDR1 is SEHNR and CDR2 FQNEAQ (reference sequence). CDR3 length: 13 residues. The CDR3 DNA follows: TGTGCCAGCAGCTCTACAGGGACCGGGGAGCTGTTTTTT. Translated: CASSSTGTGELFF.

This clonotype showed up many times. V usage is TRBV27 and J usage is TRBJ1-4, with D perhaps TRBD1 (5 bases). Trimming shortened V by 3 bases and J by 5 bases, and 10 bases separated the two germline ends. The CDR3 extends over 14 amino acids. Germline CDR1 is MNHEY and CDR2 is SMNVEV (reference sequence). CDR3 residues: CASSFVGVNEKLFF. DNA of the CDR3: TGTGCCAGCAGTTTCGTAGGGGTGAATGAAAAACTGTTTTTT.

This clonotype has at least ten counts. The CDR3 DNA follows: TGCAGCGTACAGGCCACAGATACGCAGTATTTT. Translating it yields CSVQATDTQYF. The V gene is TRBV29-1, the J gene TRBJ2-3, with a weak D call TRBD1 (5 bases). This CDR3 has 11 amino acids. The ends were cut back, 6 bases at V and 2 bases at J, with 6 bases in the middle. The germline V gene encodes CDR1 SQVTM and CDR2 ANQGSEA.

The chain recombines TRBV18 with TRBJ2-7; TRBD1 matches at 9 bases. Per the germline V gene, CDR1 is KGHSH and CDR2 is LQKENI. Trimming removed 3 bases from V and 2 bases from J; junction bases left unmatched: 8. The CDR3 is made up of 16 amino acids. CDR3: CASSPYPGTGTYEQYF. The DNA of the CDR3 is TGTGCCAGCTCACCCTACCCCGGGACAGGGACCTACGAGCAGTACTTC.

In this sample, this clonotype turned up many times. The V and J genes are TRBV5-6 and TRBJ1-6; TRBD1 matches 9 bases. Looked up from germline, CDR1 is SGHDT and CDR2 is YYEEEE. V was pared by 3 bases and J by 9 bases, with 7 bases of the junction left unmatched. The CDR3 runs to 15 residues. This CDR3 is CASSSRDRDTSPLHF. CDR3 sequence (DNA): TGTGCCAGCAGCTCCAGGGACAGGGATACTTCACCCCTCCACTTT.

J is TRBJ1-1 and V is TRBV11-3; D not resolved. The CDR3 has 14 amino acids. V lost 5 bases, J lost 0 bases, and 10 bases lay in between. The germline CDR1 and CDR2 sequences are SGHNT and YENEEA. CDR3 bases: TGTGCCAGCAGCCCGGACGGCCTGAACACTGAAGCTTTCTTT. Amino acids: CASSPDGLNTEAFF.

The rearrangement joins TRBV28 to TRBJ2-7, with 8 nucleotides matching TRBD1. The J segment lost 3 bases and the V segment lost 3 bases, leaving 4 bases of the junction unmatched. CDR1 is MDHEN, CDR2 SYDVKM, per germline. CDR3 size: 14 residues. CDR3 DNA sequence: TGTGCCAGCAGTTTTGCGGGGACAGGCTACGAGCAGTACTTC. This gives the protein CASSFAGTGYEQYF.

This clonotype was counted at least ten times. The V call is TRBV4-1, the J call TRBJ2-7; 9 nucleotides match TRBD1. The CDR3 runs to 17 residues. Germline-derived CDR1 and CDR2 are MGHRA and YSYEKL. Trimming removed 1 base from V and 2 bases from J; junction bases left unmatched: 9. In nucleotides, the CDR3 is TGCGCCAGCAGCCAAGCCTGGGGACAGGGCAAACCCTACGAGCAGTACTTC. It specifies CASSQAWGQGKPYEQYF.

Ten or more counts support this clonotype. This sequence joins TRBV6-1 and TRBJ2-7; tentative D call: TRBD2 (5 bases). The germline gives CDR1 MNHNS, CDR2 SASEGT. Trimming took off 1 base at V and 4 bases at J, with 11 bases between the two ends. This CDR3 has 14 amino acids. CDR3 sequence reads: CASSEGRTGYEQYF. In DNA, the CDR3 is TGTGCCAGCAGTGAAGGTAGGACGGGGTACGAGCAGTACTTC.

This clonotype was observed at least ten times. V is TRBV12-3 or TRBV12-4 and J is TRBJ2-2; 9 positions agree with TRBD2. The J segment lost 1 base and the V segment lost 5 bases, leaving 11 bases of the junction unmatched. This CDR3 has 18 amino acids. The CDR3 region is CASSPPPSGGLNTGELFF. The CDR3 DNA follows: TGTGCCAGCAGTCCCCCCCCCAGCGGGGGGTTGAACACCGGGGAGCTGTTTTTT.

This clonotype was observed a few times. The chain has TRBV5-1 and TRBJ2-3; 10 nucleotides agree with TRBD2. The junction had 13 bases not matched to a gene; V was cut back by 3 bases and J by 6 bases. The CDR3 extends over 17 amino acids. Germline CDR1 and CDR2: SGHRS and YFSETQ. The CDR3 sequence: CASSSLAGASIGDTQYF. Written as DNA, the CDR3 is TGCGCCAGCAGCTCCCTAGCGGGGGCCTCTATTGGGGATACGCAGTATTTT.

This clonotype has ten or more counts. The chain couples TRBV30 to TRBJ1-6; D is undetermined. Germline V gene data show CDR1 as GTSNPN and CDR2 as SVGIG (reference sequence). V lost 0 bases and J lost 2, with 14 bases in between. This CDR3 is 17 amino acids long. This CDR3 is CAWSVVRTRPYNSPLHF. The CDR3 DNA is TGTGCCTGGAGTGTTGTTCGGACCAGACCCTATAATTCACCCCTCCACTTT. Using reference TRBV30 and TRBJ1-6 for the parts outside the CDR3, the full variable domain is SQTIHQWPATLVQPVGSPLSLECTVEGTSNPNLYWYRQAAGRGLQLLFYSVGIGQISSEVPQNLSASRPQDRQFILSSKKLLLSDSGFYLCAWSVVRTRPYNSPLHFGNGTRLTVT.

This chain joins TRBV9 and TRBJ2-7, with a possible D match to TRBD2 (7 bases). Germline V gives CDR1 SGDLS, CDR2 YYNGEE. This CDR3 is 14 amino acids long. V lost 4 bases and J 0 bases, leaving 11 bases between the germline ends. The CDR3 is CASSLGGRSYEQYF. The CDR3, as DNA: TGTGCCAGCAGCCTGGGGGGGCGCTCCTACGAGCAGTACTTC.

This clonotype has at least ten counts. This chain connects TRBV27 to TRBJ2-7; possibly TRBD1 or TRBD2 for D (6 bases each). This CDR3 region has 15 residues. Germline CDR1 is MNHEY and CDR2 is SMNVEV (reference sequence). The ends were cut back, 1 base at V and 6 bases at J, with 16 bases in the middle. The CDR3 reads CASSLLGGWPLEQYF. The CDR3 DNA sequence: TGTGCCAGCAGTTTATTAGGGGGGTGGCCCCTCGAGCAGTACTTC.

The chain employs TRBV6-4 and TRBJ1-2, with D uncertain. The germline V and J ends were trimmed by 3 bases and 7 bases, with 3 bases remaining between them. Germline V gene lookup returns CDR1 MRHNA and CDR2 SNTAGT. The CDR3 spans 10 residues. CDR3 in DNA: TGTGCCAGCAGTGATAGTGGCTACACCTTC. It codes for CASSDSGYTF.